This TCR beta chain was observed in a study of cytomegalovirus exposure and HLA in healthy donors (dated by TCRdb to the late 2010s). The study in broad terms: According to a later analysis, one platform produced both the approximately 110 validation repertoires and the 670 or so repertoires of the first cohort. Along with the approximately 700-subject first cohort, a separate validation cohort of over a hundred different subjects was used. High-throughput TCR immunosequencing, statistical association of individual TCRs with disease status, and machine learning were combined to predict cytomegalovirus infection status. The study was designed to test whether signatures of past pathogen exposure could be identified by cataloging public T cell receptors.

What the research found in general, with its limitations: All 120 or so repertoires were used to score co-occurrence in the validation cohort in a later analysis, because that analysis had no HLA typing for the cohort. The study listed 150 to 200 TCR beta chains as associated with cytomegalovirus. Of the cluster scores, 90% to 95% were above 0 in a later analysis, which found that TCRs clustered in the first cohort also tended to co-occur in the 110 or so validation repertoires. The classifier was reported to diagnose cytomegalovirus status with high specificity and sensitivity in both the original cohort and the validation cohort. According to the authors, the approach could potentially be generalized to other disease states and immunological phenotypes. Three of the identified cytomegalovirus-associated TCR beta chains were confirmed in vitro to be specific for cytomegalovirus antigens. Most TCR sequences were observed very rarely across donors, whereas some public TCRs were present in many individuals.

Separate from the roughly 650-subject first cohort, the validation cohort of 90 to 150 subjects was the group to which the donors belonged. Library method: the immunoSEQ multiplex PCR assay. On the authors' methods: A statistical classification framework was built for diagnosing cytomegalovirus status from the catalog of TCR beta chain sequences. The table was pulled from immuneACCESS by TCRdb, which kept in-frame rearrangements only. Such tables lose some clones; where checked, under half of the loss comes from unresolved V genes, and the rest has no known cause. V and J calls and clone size come straight from that table; D and trimming were deduced from the DNA. The sample table holds tens of thousands of clones, of which around 89% were seen once. The ten largest make up 0.95% to 1.5% of the sample. On this clone: Its specific antigen is unknown. No much larger clonotype is one base removed from it; base qualities were not supplied.

The CDR3 covers 16 residues, taking in both the cysteine and the phenylalanine. Solely the CDR3 DNA is kept, with 48 bases framed from the first base. In the germline V gene, CDR1 corresponds to SGHVS and CDR2 to FQNEAQ. The germline V end is reduced by 4 bases and the J end by 6 bases; junction bases left unmatched: 10. The rearranged segments are TRBV7-8 and TRBJ1-5; 9 central bases correspond to TRBD1. The receptor comes from a woman aged 18-29 years in good health and CMV-seronegative. The sample was PBMCs. The bases read TGTGCCAGCAGCTCAACAGGGGGCGGATGGGGTCAGCCCCAGCATTTT. It encodes CASSSTGGGWGQPQHF.